What follows is one T cell receptor (beta chain) and its context. The CDR3 has 14 amino acids. Per germline, CDR1 LGHNT and CDR2 FRNRAP. Trimming took off 2 bases at V and 4 bases at J, with 11 bases between the two ends. These data come from a study of blood T cell repertoires in COVID-19. The overall study: The cDNA or gDNA used as material had been derived from T cells, B-cell-depleted T cells, or PBMCs.

Recruitment covered roughly 24 US areas and drew participants whose ages spanned roughly 18 to 95 years. Cohort allocation depended upon clinical history that participants reported. Donors in Cohort 3 who had recovered were those with two negative PCRs, healthcare professional clearance, or resolution of their symptoms. Data came from immunoSEQ multiplex PCR; TCRdb stores just in-frame clones and leaves some out. The sample consists of roughly 450,000 clones, about 90% of them appearing once. The clonotype comes from a man between 18 and 35 years old who had recovered from COVID-19. The specimen was PBMCs or T cells enriched from blood (not recorded which). This chain links TRBV12-5 with TRBJ1-2; D may be TRBD1 (5 bases). The CDR3 DNA reads TGTGCTAGTGGTTTGACAGGTCGCGCCTATGGCTACACCTTC. It is translated as CASGLTGRAYGYTF.